These 25 T cell receptor beta chains came from one sample sequenced in a study of cytomegalovirus exposure and HLA in healthy donors. Amplification used 60 Vbeta primers and 13 Jbeta primers. The assay was immunoSEQ multiplex PCR, and TCRdb's table has in-frame clones only and misses some. The table lists some 120,000 clones, around 64% of them singletons. The sample was PBMCs. Receptor source: a man in his thirties or forties in good health and CMV-seropositive.

The chain has TRBV4-3 and TRBJ2-3; 11 bases map to TRBD2. The CDR3 spans 17 residues. Germline V gene lookup returns CDR1 LGHNA and CDR2 YSLEER. With 1 base clipped from V and 6 bases from J, the junction kept 9 bases outside the gene matches. The CDR3 DNA reads TGCGCCAGCAGCCAAGCAGCGAGGGCTAGCGGGGGGGATACGCAGTATTTT. Translating gives CASSQAARASGGDTQYF.

This clone was observed a few times. The gene calls are TRBV2 and TRBJ1-5; no definite D call. This CDR3 is 15 amino acids long. The germline CDR1 and CDR2 sequences are SNHLY and FYNNEI. V gave up 3 bases and J gave up 6 bases, with 15 bases separating them. The CDR3 reads CASSDDRGKGQPQHF. As DNA, the CDR3 is TGTGCCAGCAGTGATGATCGAGGGAAAGGTCAGCCCCAGCATTTT.

The genes are TRBV7-8 and TRBJ1-1, with D perhaps matching TRBD1 (5 bases). The CDR3 has 14 residues. Trimming removed 2 bases from V and 4 bases from J, with 11 bases in between. Looked up from germline, CDR1 is SGHVS and CDR2 is FQNEAQ. The CDR3 protein is CASSLWGVGTEAFF. In DNA form, the CDR3 reads TGTGCCAGCAGCTTATGGGGGGTGGGCACTGAAGCTTTCTTT.

The rearrangement joins TRBV9 to TRBJ1-2; TRBD1 is a possible D gene (5 bases). From germline, CDR1 is SGDLS and CDR2 YYNGEE. Trimming took 0 bases from V and 4 from J, leaving 10 bases between them. The CDR3 extends over 14 amino acids. CDR3 region: CASSVGQGSYGYTF. The CDR3 DNA follows: TGTGCCAGCAGCGTAGGGCAGGGCAGCTATGGCTACACCTTC.

The V call is TRBV27, the J call TRBJ1-2; 7 nucleotides align to TRBD1. Germline V gene lookup returns CDR1 MNHEY and CDR2 SMNVEV (reference sequence). This CDR3 is 14 amino acids long. V gave up 5 bases and J gave up 3 bases; unmatched junction bases: 6. This CDR3 is CASSLRQGHYGYTF. The CDR3, as DNA: TGTGCCAGCAGTCTAAGACAGGGACACTATGGCTACACCTTC.

The chain recombines TRBV27 with TRBJ2-1; TRBD2 matches at 10 bases. The V segment lost 2 bases and the J segment 1 base; nucleotides outside the gene matches: 2. Germline V CDR1 and CDR2: MNHEY, SMNVEV (reference sequence). This CDR3 comprises 16 residues. The CDR3 nucleotides are TGTGCCAGCAGTTTACTAGCGGGGGTATCCTACAATGAGCAGTTCTTC. Protein product: CASSLLAGVSYNEQFF.

The chain is built from TRBV9 and TRBJ2-1; 7 bases fit TRBD2. Trimming cost V 0 bases and J 10 bases; bases outside gene matches: 10. CDR1 and CDR2 from the germline V gene are SGDLS and YYNGEE. The CDR3 has 15 amino acids. CDR3 in DNA: TGTGCCAGCAGCGTAGCTACGGGCGGGGGAGGAGAGCAGTTCTTC. Residues: CASSVATGGGGEQFF.

This rearrangement joins TRBV5-1 to TRBJ1-2; TRBD1 agrees at 7 bases. The CDR3 is 16 amino acids. Germline V gives CDR1 SGHRS, CDR2 YFSETQ. With 1 base clipped from V and 1 base from J, the junction kept 7 bases outside the gene matches. CDR3 sequence: CASSLTGANGNYGYTF. The CDR3, as DNA: TGCGCCAGCAGCTTGACAGGGGCGAATGGTAACTATGGCTACACCTTC.

The genes are TRBV7-2 and TRBJ2-3, with TRBD2 identical over 7 bases. Trimming cost V 5 bases and J 4 bases; bases outside gene matches: 15. This CDR3 comprises 17 residues. The germline V gene has CDR1 SGHTA and CDR2 FQGNSA. The CDR3: CASSPKGAGEWADTQYF. The CDR3 DNA follows: TGTGCCAGCAGCCCGAAAGGGGCGGGAGAATGGGCAGATACGCAGTATTTT. The full variable domain, in which reference TRBV7-2 and TRBJ2-3 provide the parts outside the CDR3, is GAGVSQSPSNKVTEKGKDVELRCDPISGHTALYWYRQSLGQGLEFLIYFQGNSAPDKSGLPSDRFSAERTGGSVSTLTIQRTQQEDSAVYLCASSPKGAGEWADTQYFGPGTRLTVL.

This chain uses TRBV5-4 with TRBJ1-1; D unresolved. The CDR3 consists of 11 residues. With 3 bases removed from V and 5 bases from J, the gap between germline ends came to 5 bases. The germline gives CDR1 SGHNT, CDR2 YYREEE (reference sequence). The DNA for the CDR3 is TGTGCCAGCAGCTACTCTACTGAAGCTTTCTTT. Translated: CASSYSTEAFF.

The chain couples TRBV6-1 to TRBJ2-5; 10 positions match TRBD2. The DNA matches TRBJ2-7 better at its end, which makes the J call doubtful. The germline V gene has CDR1 MNHNS and CDR2 SASEGT. CDR3 length: 15 residues. CDR3 region: CASSATSGASYEQYF. CDR3 coding DNA: TGTGCCAGCAGTGCCACTAGCGGGGCCTCCTACGAGCAGTACTTC.

The chain uses TRBV7-2 and TRBJ2-5; D uncertain. The CDR3 loop spans 15 amino acids. Germline-derived CDR1 and CDR2 are SGHTA and FQGNSA. V was trimmed by 1 base and J by 2 bases, leaving 11 bases between them. The CDR3 here is CASSLVGQPQETQYF. CDR3 bases: TGTGCCAGCAGCTTAGTTGGGCAGCCACAAGAGACCCAGTACTTC.

The V gene is TRBV29-1, the J gene TRBJ1-4; tentatively, D is TRBD1 (6 bases). There are 13 residues in the CDR3. The V end was cut by 3 bases, the J end by 3 bases, with 8 bases between. Germline loops: CDR1 SQVTM, CDR2 ANQGSEA. In DNA form, the CDR3 reads TGCAGCGTTGATGGGGGCTCTAATGAAAAACTGTTTTTT. Protein: CSVDGGSNEKLFF.

The CDR3 nucleotides are TGTGCCAGCAGCCCATACGGGGGTACGCAGTATTTT. It is translated as CASSPYGGTQYF. The rearrangement uses TRBV9 and TRBJ2-3; a possible D gene is TRBD2 (6 bases). CDR3 length: 12 residues. Germline V CDR1 and CDR2: SGDLS, YYNGEE. Deletions cut 4 bases from V and 8 bases from J, with 11 bases between. Full variable domain (missing parts from reference TRBV9 and TRBJ2-3): DSGVTQTPKHLITATGQRVTLRCSPRSGDLSVYWYQQSLDQGLQFLIQYYNGEERAKGNILERFSAQQFPDLHSELNLSSLELGDSALYFCASSPYGGTQYFGPGTRLTVL.

The chain carries TRBV6-1 and TRBJ2-3; D unclear. Germline-derived CDR1 and CDR2 are MNHNS and SASEGT. The CDR3 extends over 15 amino acids. V was cut by 1 base and J by 0 bases, with 8 bases left in between. The CDR3 DNA follows: TGTGCCAGCAGTGAAGACACACATAGCACAGATACGCAGTATTTT. Amino acid sequence: CASSEDTHSTDTQYF.

The rearrangement links TRBV14 to TRBJ1-1, with a weak D call TRBD1 (6 bases). In germline, CDR1 is SGHDN, CDR2 FVKESK. Trimming left V 1 base short and J 1 base short, with 10 bases between. The CDR3 length is 15 residues. The CDR3 loop reads CASSQATGRNTEAFF. The CDR3 DNA reads TGTGCCAGCAGCCAAGCGACAGGTCGGAACACTGAAGCTTTCTTT.

The rearrangement joins TRBV4-3 to TRBJ1-5; 7 positions match TRBD1. V shed 1 base, J shed 2 bases, and the junction held 8 bases outside the gene matches. Per the germline V gene, CDR1 is LGHNA and CDR2 is YSLEER. This CDR3 contains 17 residues. CDR3 region: CASSQAVQGRRNQPQHF. The CDR3 nucleotides are TGCGCCAGCAGCCAAGCGGTACAGGGGAGGCGCAATCAGCCCCAGCATTTT.

This chain connects TRBV6-6 to TRBJ2-3, with 7 bases lining up with TRBD2. The CDR3 extends over 16 amino acids. CDR1 is MNHNY, CDR2 SVGAGI, per germline (reference sequence). Trimming took 6 bases from V and 1 from J; bases not matched to a gene: 10. CDR3 loop: CASSLYQRGRTDTQYF. The CDR3 DNA is TGTGCCAGCAGCCTTTACCAGCGGGGCCGCACAGATACGCAGTATTTT.

The gene calls are TRBV7-6 and TRBJ2-3; 7 bases fit TRBD2. The V gene end was trimmed by 6 bases and the J gene end by 4 bases; junction bases not matched to a gene: 10. CDR3 length: 15 residues. Germline V gives CDR1 SGHVS, CDR2 FNYEAQ. The CDR3 DNA reads as TGTGCCAGCAGGATCGGTGCGGGAGTCCCAGATACGCAGTATTTT. Its translation: CASRIGAGVPDTQYF.

The rearrangement uses TRBV5-1 and TRBJ2-1, with D perhaps TRBD2 (6 bases). The CDR3 covers 13 residues. V was shortened by 0 bases and J by 8 bases, with 9 bases between the two germline ends. In germline, CDR1 is SGHRS, CDR2 YFSETQ. CDR3 in amino acids: CASSLESGDEQFF. Written as DNA, the CDR3 is TGCGCCAGCAGCTTGGAGTCGGGGGATGAGCAGTTCTTC.

A few counts support this clone. The chain employs TRBV28 and TRBJ2-1; tentatively, D is TRBD1 (5 bases). Germline-derived CDR1 and CDR2 are MDHEN and SYDVKM. Trimming pared 5 bases from V and 5 bases from J, leaving 13 bases between. The CDR3 runs 14 residues. This CDR3 is CASSPIDRDNEQFF. CDR3 nucleotides: TGTGCCAGCAGTCCTATCGACAGAGACAATGAGCAGTTCTTC. Full variable domain (remainder filled in from reference TRBV28 and TRBJ2-1): DVKVTQSSRYLVKRTGEKVFLECVQDMDHENMFWYRQDPGLGLRLIYFSYDVKMKEKGDIPEGYSVSREKKERFSLILESASTNQTSMYLCASSPIDRDNEQFFGPGTRLTVL.

V gene TRBV11-3 combines with J gene TRBJ2-1, with 9 positions matching TRBD2. This CDR3 is 19 amino acids long. V lost 1 base to trimming and J lost 8 bases; unmatched junction nucleotides: 18. Germline CDR1 is SGHNT and CDR2 is YENEEA. The CDR3 reads CASSLGGGGGRALGHEQFF. Written as DNA, the CDR3 is TGTGCCAGCAGCTTAGGGGGAGGTGGCGGGAGGGCGCTAGGTCATGAGCAGTTCTTC.

This clone occurred a few times. The chain recombines TRBV5-1 with TRBJ2-3; D ambiguous. Trimming pared 1 base from V and 0 bases from J, leaving 3 bases between. The germline gives CDR1 SGHRS, CDR2 YFSETQ. CDR3 length: 13 residues. CDR3 protein: CASSLLSTDTQYF. DNA of the CDR3: TGCGCCAGCAGCTTGCTCAGCACAGATACGCAGTATTTT.

V gene TRBV6-4 combines with J gene TRBJ2-1; 7 nucleotides line up with TRBD2. The V and J ends lost 8 bases and 8 bases, in that order; junction bases with no gene match: 6. CDR3 length: 12 amino acids. Looked up from germline, CDR1 is MRHNA and CDR2 is SNTAGT. The chain's CDR3 is CASRGVGDEQFF. CDR3 coding DNA: TGTGCCAGCCGGGGGGTGGGCGATGAGCAGTTCTTC.

This chain uses TRBV5-1 with TRBJ1-1; D remains ambiguous. The CDR3 runs to 15 residues. In germline, CDR1 is SGHRS, CDR2 YFSETQ. With 1 base removed from V and 3 bases from J, the gap between germline ends came to 13 bases. CDR3 nucleotides: TGCGCCAGCAGCTTGCTGCCTGTCGGGGACACTGAAGCTTTCTTT. The encoded protein is CASSLLPVGDTEAFF.